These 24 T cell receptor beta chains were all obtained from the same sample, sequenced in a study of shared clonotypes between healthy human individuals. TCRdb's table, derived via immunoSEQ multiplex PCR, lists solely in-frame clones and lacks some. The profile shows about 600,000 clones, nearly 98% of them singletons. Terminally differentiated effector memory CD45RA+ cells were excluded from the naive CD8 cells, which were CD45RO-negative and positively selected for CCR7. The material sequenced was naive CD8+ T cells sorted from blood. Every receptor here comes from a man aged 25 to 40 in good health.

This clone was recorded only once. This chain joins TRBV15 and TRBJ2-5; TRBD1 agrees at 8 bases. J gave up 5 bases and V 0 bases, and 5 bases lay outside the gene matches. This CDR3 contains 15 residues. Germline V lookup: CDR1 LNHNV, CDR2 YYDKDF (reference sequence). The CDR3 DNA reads TGTGCCACCAGCAGAGAGGACAGGGCTGAGGAGACCCAGTACTTC. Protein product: CATSREDRAEETQYF.

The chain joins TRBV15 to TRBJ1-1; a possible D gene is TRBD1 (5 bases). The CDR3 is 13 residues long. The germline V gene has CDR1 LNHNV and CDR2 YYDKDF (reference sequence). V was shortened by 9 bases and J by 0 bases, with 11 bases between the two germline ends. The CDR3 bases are TGTGCCACGGCGGGGACTCTGAACACTGAAGCTTTCTTT. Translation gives CATAGTLNTEAFF.

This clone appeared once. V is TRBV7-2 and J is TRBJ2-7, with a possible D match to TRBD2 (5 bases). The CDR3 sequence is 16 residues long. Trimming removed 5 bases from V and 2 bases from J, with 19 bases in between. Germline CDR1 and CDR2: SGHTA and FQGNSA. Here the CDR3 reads CASSPHTKRFAYEQYF. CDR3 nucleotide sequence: TGTGCCAGCAGCCCCCACACGAAGCGGTTCGCCTACGAGCAGTACTTC.

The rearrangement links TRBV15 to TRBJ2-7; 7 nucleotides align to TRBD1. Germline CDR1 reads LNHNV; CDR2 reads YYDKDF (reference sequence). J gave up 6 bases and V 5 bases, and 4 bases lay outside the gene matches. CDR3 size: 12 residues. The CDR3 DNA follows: TGTGCCACCAGCGTGACAGGGCCCGAGCAGTACTTC. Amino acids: CATSVTGPEQYF. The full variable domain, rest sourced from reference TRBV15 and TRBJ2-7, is DAMVIQNPRYQVTQFGKPVTLSCSQTLNHNVMYWYQQKSSQAPKLLFHYYDKDFNNEADTPDNFQSRRPNTSFCFLDIRSPGLGDTAMYLCATSVTGPEQYFGPGTRLTVT.

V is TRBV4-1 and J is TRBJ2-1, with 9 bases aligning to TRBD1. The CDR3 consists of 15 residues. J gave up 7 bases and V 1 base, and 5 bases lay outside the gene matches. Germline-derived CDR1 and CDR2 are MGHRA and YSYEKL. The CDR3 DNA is TGCGCCAGCAGCCAAGCCGACAGGGGGGTAAATGAGCAGTTCTTC. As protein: CASSQADRGVNEQFF.

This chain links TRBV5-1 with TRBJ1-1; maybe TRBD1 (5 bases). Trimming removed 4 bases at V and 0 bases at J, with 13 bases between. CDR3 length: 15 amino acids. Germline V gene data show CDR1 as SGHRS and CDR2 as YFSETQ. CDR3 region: CASSTSTGLNTEAFF. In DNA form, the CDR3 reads TGCGCCAGCAGCACTTCCACAGGTCTGAACACTGAAGCTTTCTTT.

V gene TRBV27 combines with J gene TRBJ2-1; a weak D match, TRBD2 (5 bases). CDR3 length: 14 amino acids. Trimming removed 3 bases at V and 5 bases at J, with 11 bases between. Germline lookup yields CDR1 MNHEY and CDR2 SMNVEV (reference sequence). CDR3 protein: CASSFSSSHNEQFF. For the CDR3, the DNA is TGTGCCAGCAGTTTTTCTAGCAGCCACAATGAGCAGTTCTTC.

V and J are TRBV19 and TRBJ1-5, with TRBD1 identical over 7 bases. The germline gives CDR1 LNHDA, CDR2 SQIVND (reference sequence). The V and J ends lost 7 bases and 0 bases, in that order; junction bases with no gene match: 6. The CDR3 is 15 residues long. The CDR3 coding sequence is TGTGCCAGTACCCCAGACAGGGATAGCAATCAGCCCCAGCATTTT. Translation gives CASTPDRDSNQPQHF. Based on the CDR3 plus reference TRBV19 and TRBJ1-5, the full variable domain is DGGITQSPKYLFRKEGQNVTLSCEQNLNHDAMYWYRQDPGQGLRLIYYSQIVNDFQKGDIAEGYSVSREKKESFPLTVTSAQKNPTAFYLCASTPDRDSNQPQHFGDGTRLSIL.

CDR3 in amino acids: CASSPRDRLNEKLFF. CDR3 DNA: TGTGCCAGCAGCCCCCGGGACCGCCTGAATGAAAAACTGTTTTTT. The chain is built from TRBV7-9 and TRBJ1-4; a weak D match, TRBD1 (5 bases). The germline V gene encodes CDR1 SEHNR and CDR2 FQNEAQ (reference sequence). Between the trimmed V and J ends, which lost 5 bases and 5 bases, there was a span of 15 bases. The CDR3 is 15 amino acids.

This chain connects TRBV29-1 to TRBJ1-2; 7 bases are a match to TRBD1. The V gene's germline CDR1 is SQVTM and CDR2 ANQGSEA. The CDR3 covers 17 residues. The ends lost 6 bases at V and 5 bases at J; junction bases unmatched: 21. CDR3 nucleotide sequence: TGCAGCGTGATTACAGGGGAAGGCACCCAGAGGGATTATGGCTACACCTTC. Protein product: CSVITGEGTQRDYGYTF.

The CDR3, as DNA: TGTGCCAGCAGTTTACTAGACGGCTACGAGCAGTACTTC. Translating it yields CASSLLDGYEQYF. The chain has TRBV27 and TRBJ2-7, with D unresolved. The V end was cut by 2 bases, the J end by 3 bases, with 8 bases between. The CDR3 runs to 13 residues. Germline V gives CDR1 MNHEY, CDR2 SMNVEV (reference sequence).

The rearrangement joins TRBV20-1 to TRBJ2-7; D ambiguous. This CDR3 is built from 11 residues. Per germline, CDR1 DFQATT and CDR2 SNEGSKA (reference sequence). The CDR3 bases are TGCAGCCTACGGGTGGACTACGAGCAGTACTTC. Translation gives CSLRVDYEQYF.

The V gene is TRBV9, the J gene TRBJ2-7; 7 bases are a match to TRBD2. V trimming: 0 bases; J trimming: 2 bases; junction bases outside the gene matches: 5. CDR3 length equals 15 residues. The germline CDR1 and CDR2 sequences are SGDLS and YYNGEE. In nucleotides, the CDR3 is TGTGCCAGCAGCGTAGCGGGAGGCGGTACCTACGAGCAGTACTTC. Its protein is CASSVAGGGTYEQYF.

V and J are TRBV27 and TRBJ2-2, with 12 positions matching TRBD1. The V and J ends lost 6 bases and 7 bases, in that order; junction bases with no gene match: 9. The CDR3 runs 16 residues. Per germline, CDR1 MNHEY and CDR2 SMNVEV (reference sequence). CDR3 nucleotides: TGTGCCAGCAGCTTCTCGGGACAGGGGGCGATCGGGGAGCTGTTTTTT. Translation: CASSFSGQGAIGELFF.

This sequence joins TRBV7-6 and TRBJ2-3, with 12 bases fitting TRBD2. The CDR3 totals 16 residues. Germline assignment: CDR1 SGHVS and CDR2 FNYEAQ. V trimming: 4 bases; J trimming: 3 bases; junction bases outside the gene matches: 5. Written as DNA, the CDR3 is TGTGCCAGCAGCTCCTCGACTAGCGGGGGTACAGATACGCAGTATTTT. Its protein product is CASSSSTSGGTDTQYF.

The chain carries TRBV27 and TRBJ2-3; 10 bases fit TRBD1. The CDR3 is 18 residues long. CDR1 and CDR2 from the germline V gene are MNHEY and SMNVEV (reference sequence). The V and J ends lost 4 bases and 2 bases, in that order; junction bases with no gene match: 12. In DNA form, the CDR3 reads TGTGCCAGCAGTTCCCGTCACCGGGACAGGGGCCCCACAGATACGCAGTATTTT. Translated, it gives CASSSRHRDRGPTDTQYF.

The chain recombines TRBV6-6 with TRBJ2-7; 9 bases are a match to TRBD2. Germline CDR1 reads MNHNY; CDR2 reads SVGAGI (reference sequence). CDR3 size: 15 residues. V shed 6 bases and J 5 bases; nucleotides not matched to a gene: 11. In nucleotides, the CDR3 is TGTGCCAGCAGGTCAGCGGGAGGAAGTACGGACGAGCAGTACTTC. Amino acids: CASRSAGGSTDEQYF.

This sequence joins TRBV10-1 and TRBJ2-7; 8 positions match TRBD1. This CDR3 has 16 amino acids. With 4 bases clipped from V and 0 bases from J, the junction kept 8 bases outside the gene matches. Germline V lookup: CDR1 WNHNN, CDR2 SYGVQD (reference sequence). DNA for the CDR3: TGCGCCAGCAGTGGCTTCGGACAGGGTGGCTCCTACGAGCAGTACTTC. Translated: CASSGFGQGGSYEQYF.

DNA of the CDR3: TGTGCCAGCAGGGGGAGTATCTACGAGCAGTACTTC. Protein: CASRGSIYEQYF. This chain links TRBV2 with TRBJ2-7; the D gene is possibly TRBD2 (5 bases). The V gene's germline CDR1 is SNHLY and CDR2 FYNNEI. The CDR3 is 12 residues long. Trimming cost V 6 bases and J 3 bases, with 9 bases left between them.

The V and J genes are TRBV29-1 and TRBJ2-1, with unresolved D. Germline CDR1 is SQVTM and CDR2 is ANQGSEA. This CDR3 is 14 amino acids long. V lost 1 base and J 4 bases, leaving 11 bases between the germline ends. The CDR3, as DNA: TGCAGCGTTGAAGGCCTCGGGCAGTACAATGAGCAGTTCTTC. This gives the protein CSVEGLGQYNEQFF.

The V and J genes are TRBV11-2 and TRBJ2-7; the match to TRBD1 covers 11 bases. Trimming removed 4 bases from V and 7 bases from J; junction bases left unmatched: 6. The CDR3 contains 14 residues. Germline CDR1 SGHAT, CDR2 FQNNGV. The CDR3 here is CASSSGQGASEQYF. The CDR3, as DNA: TGTGCCAGCAGCTCCGGACAGGGGGCGAGTGAGCAGTACTTC.

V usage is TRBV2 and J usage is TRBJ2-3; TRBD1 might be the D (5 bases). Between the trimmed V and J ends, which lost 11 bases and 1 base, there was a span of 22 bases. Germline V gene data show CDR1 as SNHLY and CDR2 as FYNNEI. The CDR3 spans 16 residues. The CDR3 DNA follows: TGTGCCGGGCTCGCCGCATTGGGGCACGGCACAGATACGCAGTATTTT. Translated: CAGLAALGHGTDTQYF.

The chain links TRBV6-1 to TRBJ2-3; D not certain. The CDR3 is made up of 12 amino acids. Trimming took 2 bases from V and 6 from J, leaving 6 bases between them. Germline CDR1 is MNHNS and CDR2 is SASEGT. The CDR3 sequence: CASSEFGDTQYF. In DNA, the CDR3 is TGTGCCAGCAGTGAATTCGGCGATACGCAGTATTTT.

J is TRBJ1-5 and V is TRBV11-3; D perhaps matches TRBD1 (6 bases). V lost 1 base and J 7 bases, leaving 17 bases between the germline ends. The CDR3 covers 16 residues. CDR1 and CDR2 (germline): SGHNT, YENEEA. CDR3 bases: TGTGCCAGCAGCTTAGGATGGGTCTGGAGGGGGCAGCCCCAGCATTTT. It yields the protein CASSLGWVWRGQPQHF.